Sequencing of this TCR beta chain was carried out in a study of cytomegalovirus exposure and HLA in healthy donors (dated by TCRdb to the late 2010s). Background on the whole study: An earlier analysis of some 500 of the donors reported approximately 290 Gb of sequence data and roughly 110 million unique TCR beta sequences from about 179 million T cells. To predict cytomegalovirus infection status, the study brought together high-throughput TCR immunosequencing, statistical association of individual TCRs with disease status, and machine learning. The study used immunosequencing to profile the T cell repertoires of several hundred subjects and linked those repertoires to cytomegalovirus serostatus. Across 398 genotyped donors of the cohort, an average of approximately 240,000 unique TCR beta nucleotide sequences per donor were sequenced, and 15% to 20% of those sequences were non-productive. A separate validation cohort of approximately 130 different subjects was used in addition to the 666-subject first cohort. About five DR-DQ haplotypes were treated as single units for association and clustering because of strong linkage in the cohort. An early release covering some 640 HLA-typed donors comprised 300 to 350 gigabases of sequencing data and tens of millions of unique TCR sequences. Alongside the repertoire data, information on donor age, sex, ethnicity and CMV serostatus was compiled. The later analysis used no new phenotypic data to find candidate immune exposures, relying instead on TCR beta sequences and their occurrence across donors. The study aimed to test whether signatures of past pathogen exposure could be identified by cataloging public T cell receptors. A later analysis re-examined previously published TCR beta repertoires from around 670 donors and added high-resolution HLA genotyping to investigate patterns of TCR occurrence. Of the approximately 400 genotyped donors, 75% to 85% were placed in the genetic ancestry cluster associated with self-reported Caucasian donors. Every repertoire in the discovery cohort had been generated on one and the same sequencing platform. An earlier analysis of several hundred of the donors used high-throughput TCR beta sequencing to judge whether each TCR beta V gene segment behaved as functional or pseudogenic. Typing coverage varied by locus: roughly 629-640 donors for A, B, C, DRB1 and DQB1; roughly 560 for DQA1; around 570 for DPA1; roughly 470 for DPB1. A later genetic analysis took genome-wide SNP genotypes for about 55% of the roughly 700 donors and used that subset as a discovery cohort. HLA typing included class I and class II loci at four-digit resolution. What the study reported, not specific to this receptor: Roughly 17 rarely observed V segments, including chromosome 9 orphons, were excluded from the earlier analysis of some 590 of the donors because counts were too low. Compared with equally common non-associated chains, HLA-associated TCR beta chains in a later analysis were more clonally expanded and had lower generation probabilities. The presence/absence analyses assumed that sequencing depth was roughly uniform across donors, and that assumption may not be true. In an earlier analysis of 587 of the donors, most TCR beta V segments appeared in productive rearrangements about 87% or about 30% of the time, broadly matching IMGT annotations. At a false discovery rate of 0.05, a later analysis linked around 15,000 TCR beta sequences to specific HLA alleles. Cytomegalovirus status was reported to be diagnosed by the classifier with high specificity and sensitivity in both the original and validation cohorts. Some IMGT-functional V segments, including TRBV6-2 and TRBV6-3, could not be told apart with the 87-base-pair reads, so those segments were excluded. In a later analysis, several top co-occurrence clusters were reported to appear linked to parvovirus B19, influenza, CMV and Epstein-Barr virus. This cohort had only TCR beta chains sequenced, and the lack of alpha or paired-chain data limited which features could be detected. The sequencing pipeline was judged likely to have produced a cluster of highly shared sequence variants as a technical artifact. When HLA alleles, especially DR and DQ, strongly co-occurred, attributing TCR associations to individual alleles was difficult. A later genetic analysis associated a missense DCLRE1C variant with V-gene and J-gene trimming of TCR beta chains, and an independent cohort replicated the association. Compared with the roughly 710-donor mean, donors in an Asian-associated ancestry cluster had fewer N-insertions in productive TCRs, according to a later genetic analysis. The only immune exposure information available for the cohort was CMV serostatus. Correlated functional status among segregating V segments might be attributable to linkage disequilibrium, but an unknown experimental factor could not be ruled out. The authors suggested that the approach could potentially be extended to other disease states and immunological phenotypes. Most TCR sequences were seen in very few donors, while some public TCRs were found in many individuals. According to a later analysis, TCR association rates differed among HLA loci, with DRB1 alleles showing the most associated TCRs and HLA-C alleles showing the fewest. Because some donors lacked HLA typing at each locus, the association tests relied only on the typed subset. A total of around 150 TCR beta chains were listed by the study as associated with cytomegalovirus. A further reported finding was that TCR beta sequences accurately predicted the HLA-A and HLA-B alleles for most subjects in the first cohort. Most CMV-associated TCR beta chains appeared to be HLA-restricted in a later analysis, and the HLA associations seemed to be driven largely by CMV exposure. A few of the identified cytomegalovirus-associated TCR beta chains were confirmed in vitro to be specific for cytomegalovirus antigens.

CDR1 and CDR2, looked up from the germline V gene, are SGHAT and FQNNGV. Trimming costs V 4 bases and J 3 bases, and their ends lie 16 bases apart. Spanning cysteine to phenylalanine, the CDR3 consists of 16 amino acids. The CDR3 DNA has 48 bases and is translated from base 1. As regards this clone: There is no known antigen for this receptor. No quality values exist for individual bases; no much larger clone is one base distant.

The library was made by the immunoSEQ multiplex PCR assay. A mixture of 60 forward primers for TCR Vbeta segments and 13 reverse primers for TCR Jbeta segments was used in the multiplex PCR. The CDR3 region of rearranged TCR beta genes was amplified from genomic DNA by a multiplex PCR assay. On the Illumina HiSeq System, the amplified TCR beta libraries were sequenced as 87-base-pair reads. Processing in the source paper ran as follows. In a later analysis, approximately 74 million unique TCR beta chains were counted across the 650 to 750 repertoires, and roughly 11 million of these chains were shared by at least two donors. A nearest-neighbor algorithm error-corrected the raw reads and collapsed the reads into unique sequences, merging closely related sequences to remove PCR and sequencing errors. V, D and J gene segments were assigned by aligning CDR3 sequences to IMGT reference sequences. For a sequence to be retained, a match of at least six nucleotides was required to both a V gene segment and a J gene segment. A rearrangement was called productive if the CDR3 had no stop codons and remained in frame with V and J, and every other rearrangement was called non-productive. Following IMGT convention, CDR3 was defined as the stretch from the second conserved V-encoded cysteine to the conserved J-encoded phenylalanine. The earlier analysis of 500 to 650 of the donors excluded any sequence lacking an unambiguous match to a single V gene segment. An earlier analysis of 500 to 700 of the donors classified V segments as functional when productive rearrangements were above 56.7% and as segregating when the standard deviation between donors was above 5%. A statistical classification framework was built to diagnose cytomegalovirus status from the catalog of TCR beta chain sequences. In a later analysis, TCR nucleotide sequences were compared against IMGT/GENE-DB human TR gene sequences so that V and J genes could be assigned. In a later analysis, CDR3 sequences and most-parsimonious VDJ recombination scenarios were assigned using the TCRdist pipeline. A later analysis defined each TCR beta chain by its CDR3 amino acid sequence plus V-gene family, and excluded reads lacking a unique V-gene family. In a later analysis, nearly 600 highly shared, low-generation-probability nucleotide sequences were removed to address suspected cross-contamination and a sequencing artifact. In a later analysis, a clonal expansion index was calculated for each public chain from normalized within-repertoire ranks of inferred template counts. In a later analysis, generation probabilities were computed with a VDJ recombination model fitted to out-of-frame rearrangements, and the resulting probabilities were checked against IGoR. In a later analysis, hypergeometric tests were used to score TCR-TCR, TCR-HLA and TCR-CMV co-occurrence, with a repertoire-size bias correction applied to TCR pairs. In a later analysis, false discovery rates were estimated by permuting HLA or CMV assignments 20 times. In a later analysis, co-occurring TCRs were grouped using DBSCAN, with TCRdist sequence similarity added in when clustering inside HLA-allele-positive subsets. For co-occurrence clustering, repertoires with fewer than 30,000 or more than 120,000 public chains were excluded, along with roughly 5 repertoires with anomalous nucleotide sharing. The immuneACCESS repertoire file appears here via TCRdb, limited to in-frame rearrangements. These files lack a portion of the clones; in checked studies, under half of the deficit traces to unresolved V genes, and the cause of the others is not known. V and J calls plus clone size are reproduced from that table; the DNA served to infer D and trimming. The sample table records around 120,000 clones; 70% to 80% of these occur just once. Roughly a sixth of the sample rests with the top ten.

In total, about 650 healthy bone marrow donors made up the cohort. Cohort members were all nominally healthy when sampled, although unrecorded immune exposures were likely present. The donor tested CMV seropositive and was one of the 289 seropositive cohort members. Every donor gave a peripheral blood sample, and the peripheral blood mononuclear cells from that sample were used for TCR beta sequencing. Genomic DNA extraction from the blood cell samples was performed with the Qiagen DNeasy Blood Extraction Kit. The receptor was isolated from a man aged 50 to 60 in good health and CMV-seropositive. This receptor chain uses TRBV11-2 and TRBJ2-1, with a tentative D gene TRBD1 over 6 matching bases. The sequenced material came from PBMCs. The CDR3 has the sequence CASSSRGGVGYNEQFF. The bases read TGTGCCAGCAGCTCCAGAGGGGGAGTGGGCTACAATGAGCAGTTCTTC. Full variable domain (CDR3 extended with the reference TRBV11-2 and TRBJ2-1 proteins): EAGVAQSPRYKIIEKRQSVAFWCNPISGHATLYWYQQILGQGPKLLIQFQNNGVVDDSQLPKDRFSAERLKGVDSTLKIQPAKLEDSAVYLCASSSRGGVGYNEQFFGPGTRLTVL.